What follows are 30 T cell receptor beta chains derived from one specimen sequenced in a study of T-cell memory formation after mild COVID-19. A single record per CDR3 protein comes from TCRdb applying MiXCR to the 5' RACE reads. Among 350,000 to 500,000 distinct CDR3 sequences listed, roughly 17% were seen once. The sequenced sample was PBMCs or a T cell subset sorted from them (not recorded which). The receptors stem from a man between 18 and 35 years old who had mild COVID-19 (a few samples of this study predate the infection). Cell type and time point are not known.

For the CDR3, the DNA is TGTGCCAGCAGTAATGACAGGGGCGGCATTCAGTACTTC. It encodes CASSNDRGGIQYF. The chain has TRBV6-6 and TRBJ2-4; TRBD1 aligns across 8 bases. Trimming at V came to 5 bases and at J to 9 bases, leaving 6 bases not matched to a gene. Germline V gives CDR1 MNHNY, CDR2 SVGAGI (reference sequence). This CDR3 contains 13 residues.

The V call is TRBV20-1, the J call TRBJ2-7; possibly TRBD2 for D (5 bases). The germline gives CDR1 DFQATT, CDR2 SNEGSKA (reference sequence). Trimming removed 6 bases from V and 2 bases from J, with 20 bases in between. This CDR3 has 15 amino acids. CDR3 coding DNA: TGCAGTGCGCCCCCCGTTGGCGGGTTAGCCTACGAGCAGTACTTC. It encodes CSAPPVGGLAYEQYF.

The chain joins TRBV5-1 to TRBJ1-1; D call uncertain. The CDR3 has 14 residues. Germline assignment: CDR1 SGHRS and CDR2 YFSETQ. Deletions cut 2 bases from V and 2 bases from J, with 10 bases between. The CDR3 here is CASSFLRANTEAFF. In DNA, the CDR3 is TGCGCCAGCAGCTTCCTACGGGCAAACACTGAAGCTTTCTTT.

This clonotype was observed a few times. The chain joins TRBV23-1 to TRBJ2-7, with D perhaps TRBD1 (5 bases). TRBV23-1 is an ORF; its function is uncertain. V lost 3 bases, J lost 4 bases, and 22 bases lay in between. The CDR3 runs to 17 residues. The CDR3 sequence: CASSQGRPGPSRYEQYF. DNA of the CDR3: TGCGCCAGCAGTCAGGGCCGTCCAGGGCCCTCGCGATACGAGCAGTACTTC.

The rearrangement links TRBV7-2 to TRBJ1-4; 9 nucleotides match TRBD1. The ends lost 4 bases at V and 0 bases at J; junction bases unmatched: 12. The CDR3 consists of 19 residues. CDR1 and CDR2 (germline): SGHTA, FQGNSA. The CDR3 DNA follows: TGTGCCAGCAGCTCCCCGATAGGACAGGGGATATCAACTAATGAAAAACTGTTTTTT. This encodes CASSSPIGQGISTNEKLFF.

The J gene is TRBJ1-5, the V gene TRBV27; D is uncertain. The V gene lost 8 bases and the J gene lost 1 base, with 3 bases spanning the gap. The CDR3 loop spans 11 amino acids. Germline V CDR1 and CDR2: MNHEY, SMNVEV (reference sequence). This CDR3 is CASGSNQPQHF. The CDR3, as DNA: TGTGCCAGCGGGAGCAATCAGCCCCAGCATTTT.

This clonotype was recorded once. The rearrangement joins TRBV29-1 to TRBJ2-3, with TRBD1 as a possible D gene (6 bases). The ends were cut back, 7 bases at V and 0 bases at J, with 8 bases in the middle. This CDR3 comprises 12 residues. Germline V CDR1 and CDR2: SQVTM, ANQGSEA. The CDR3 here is CSAQGSTDTQYF. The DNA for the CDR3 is TGCAGCGCACAGGGCAGCACAGATACGCAGTATTTT.

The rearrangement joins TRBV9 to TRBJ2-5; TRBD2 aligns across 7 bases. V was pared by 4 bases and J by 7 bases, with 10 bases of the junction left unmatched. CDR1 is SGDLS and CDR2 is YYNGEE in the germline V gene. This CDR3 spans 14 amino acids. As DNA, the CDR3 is TGTGCCAGCAGCCCAAGAATTCTAGCGGCGACCCAGTACTTC. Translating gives CASSPRILAATQYF.

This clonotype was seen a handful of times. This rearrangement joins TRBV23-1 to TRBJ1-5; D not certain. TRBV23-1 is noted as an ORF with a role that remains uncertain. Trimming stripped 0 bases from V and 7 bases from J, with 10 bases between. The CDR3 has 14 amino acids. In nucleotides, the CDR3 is TGCGCCAGCAGTCAATCGGAGGGTAGGCAGCCCCAGCATTTT. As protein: CASSQSEGRQPQHF.

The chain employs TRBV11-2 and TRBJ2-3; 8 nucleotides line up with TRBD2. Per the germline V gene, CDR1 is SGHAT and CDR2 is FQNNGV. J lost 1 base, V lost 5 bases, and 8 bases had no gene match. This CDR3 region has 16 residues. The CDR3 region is CASSDTRGGGTDTQYF. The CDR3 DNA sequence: TGTGCCAGCAGCGACACCCGGGGGGGCGGCACAGATACGCAGTATTTT.

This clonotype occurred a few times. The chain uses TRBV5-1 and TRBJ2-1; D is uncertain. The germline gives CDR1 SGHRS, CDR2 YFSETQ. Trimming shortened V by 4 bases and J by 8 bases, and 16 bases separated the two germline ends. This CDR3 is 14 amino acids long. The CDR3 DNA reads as TGCGCCAGCAGCCCTGGACGGCGGAGCGATGAGCAGTTCTTC. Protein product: CASSPGRRSDEQFF.

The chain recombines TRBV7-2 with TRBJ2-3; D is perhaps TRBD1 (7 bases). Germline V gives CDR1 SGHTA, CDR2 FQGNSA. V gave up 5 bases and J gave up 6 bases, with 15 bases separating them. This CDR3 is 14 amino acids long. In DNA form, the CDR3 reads TGTGCCAGCAGCGGAGGGGGCGCTCGGGATACGCAGTATTTT. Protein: CASSGGGARDTQYF.

CDR3 in DNA: TGTGCCAGCAGTGATATACATCCAGCCTACGAGCAGTACTTC. Translating gives CASSDIHPAYEQYF. This chain connects TRBV25-1 to TRBJ2-7, with D uncertain. Germline values: CDR1 MGHDK, CDR2 SYGVNS. V was trimmed by 3 bases and J by 2 bases, leaving 11 bases between them. The CDR3 has 14 amino acids.

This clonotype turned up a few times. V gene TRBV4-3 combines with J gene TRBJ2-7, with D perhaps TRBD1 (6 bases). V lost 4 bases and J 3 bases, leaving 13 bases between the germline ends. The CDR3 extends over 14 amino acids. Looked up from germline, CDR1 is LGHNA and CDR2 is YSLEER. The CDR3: CASSRETGLYEQYF. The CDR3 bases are TGCGCCAGCAGCCGAGAGACAGGTCTCTACGAGCAGTACTTC.

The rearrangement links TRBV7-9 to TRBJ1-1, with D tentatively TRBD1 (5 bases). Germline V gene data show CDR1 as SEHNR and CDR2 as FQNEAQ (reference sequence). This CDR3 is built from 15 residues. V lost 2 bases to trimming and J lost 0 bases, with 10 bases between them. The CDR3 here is CASSLLMGVNTEAFF. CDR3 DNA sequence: TGTGCCAGCAGCTTATTAATGGGGGTGAACACTGAAGCTTTCTTT.

The CDR3 protein is CASSHRGTGNRMGTEAFF. The CDR3 bases are TGTGCCAGCAGCCATCGCGGGACAGGCAACCGAATGGGTACTGAAGCTTTCTTT. The chain joins TRBV6-2 or TRBV6-3 to TRBJ1-1; TRBD1 aligns across 8 bases. This CDR3 comprises 18 residues. The V and J ends lost 6 bases and 5 bases, in that order; junction bases with no gene match: 20. The germline CDR1 and CDR2 sequences are MNHEY and SVGEGT.

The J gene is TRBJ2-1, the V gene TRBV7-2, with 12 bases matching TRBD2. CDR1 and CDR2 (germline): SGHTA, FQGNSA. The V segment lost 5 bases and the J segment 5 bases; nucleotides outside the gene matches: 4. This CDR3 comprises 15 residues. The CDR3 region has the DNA TGTGCCAGCAGCCTCAGACTAGCGGGGGACAATGAGCAGTTCTTC. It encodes CASSLRLAGDNEQFF.

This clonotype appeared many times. The CDR3 loop is CASTSHPSYEQYF. The CDR3 bases are TGTGCCAGCACCTCCCATCCCTCCTACGAGCAGTACTTC. The J gene is TRBJ2-7, the V gene TRBV7-2; D remains ambiguous. CDR1 SGHTA and CDR2 FQGNSA come from the germline V gene. This CDR3 spans 13 amino acids. Trimming removed 7 bases from V and 0 bases from J, with 10 bases in between.

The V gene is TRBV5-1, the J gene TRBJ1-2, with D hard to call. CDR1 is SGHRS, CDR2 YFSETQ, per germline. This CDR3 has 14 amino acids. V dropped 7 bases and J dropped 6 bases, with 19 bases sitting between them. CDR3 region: CASAQGWGVDGYTF. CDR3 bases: TGCGCCAGCGCACAAGGGTGGGGAGTGGATGGCTACACCTTC.

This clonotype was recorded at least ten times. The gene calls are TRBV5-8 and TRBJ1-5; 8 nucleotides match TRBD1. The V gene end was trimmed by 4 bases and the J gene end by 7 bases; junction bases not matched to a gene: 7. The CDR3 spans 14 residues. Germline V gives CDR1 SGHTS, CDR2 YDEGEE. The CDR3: CASSLGQGLQPQHF. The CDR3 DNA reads TGTGCCAGCAGCCTAGGACAGGGATTACAGCCCCAGCATTTT.

CDR3 DNA sequence: TGTGCCAGCAGTCCCCTAGCGGGGGGGCAGGGAGATACGCAGTATTTT. It codes for CASSPLAGGQGDTQYF. The chain couples TRBV6-2 or TRBV6-3 to TRBJ2-3; 12 positions match TRBD2. The germline V gene has CDR1 MNHEY and CDR2 SVGEGT. This CDR3 is 16 amino acids long. The V segment lost 5 bases and the J segment 5 bases; nucleotides outside the gene matches: 8.

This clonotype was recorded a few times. The DNA of the CDR3 is TGTGCCAGCAGTTACTCGCCAGGGGCAGAGACCCAGTACTTC. Protein sequence: CASSYSPGAETQYF. V is TRBV6-2 or TRBV6-3 and J is TRBJ2-5, with D possibly TRBD1 on 6 matching bases. The CDR3 totals 14 residues. V gave up 0 bases and J gave up 4 bases, with 9 bases separating them. Per germline, CDR1 MNHEY and CDR2 SVGEGT.

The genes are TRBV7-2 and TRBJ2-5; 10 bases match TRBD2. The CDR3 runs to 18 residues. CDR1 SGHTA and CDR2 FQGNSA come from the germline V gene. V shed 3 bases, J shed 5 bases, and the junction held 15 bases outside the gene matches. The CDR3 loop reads CASSLGSSGGASWETQYF. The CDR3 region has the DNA TGTGCCAGCAGCTTGGGGTCCAGCGGGGGGGCGTCGTGGGAGACCCAGTACTTC.

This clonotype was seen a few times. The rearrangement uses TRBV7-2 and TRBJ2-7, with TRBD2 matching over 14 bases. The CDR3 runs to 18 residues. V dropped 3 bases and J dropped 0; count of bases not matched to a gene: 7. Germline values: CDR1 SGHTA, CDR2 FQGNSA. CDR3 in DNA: TGTGCCAGCAGCTTCCCGACTAGCGGGGGGGCCAGCTCCTACGAGCAGTACTTC. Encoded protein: CASSFPTSGGASSYEQYF. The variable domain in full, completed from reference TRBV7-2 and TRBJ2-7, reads GAGVSQSPSNKVTEKGKDVELRCDPISGHTALYWYRQSLGQGLEFLIYFQGNSAPDKSGLPSDRFSAERTGGSVSTLTIQRTQQEDSAVYLCASSFPTSGGASSYEQYFGPGTRLTVT.

The CDR3 spells CASSYSGLAGANVLTF. Here the CDR3 DNA reads TGCGCCAGCAGCTACTCGGGGTTGGCTGGGGCCAACGTCCTGACTTTC. The V gene is TRBV4-1, the J gene TRBJ2-6; perhaps TRBD2 as D (5 bases). V was shortened by 5 bases and J by 2 bases, with 13 bases between the two germline ends. The CDR3 is 16 amino acids. Germline V gene sequence: CDR1 MGHRA, CDR2 YSYEKL.

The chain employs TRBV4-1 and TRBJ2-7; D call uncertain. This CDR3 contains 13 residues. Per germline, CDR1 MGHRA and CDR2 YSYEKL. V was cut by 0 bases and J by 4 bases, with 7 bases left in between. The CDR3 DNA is TGCGCCAGCAGCCAAGATTTCGGTTACGAGCAGTACGTC. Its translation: CASSQDFGYEQYV.

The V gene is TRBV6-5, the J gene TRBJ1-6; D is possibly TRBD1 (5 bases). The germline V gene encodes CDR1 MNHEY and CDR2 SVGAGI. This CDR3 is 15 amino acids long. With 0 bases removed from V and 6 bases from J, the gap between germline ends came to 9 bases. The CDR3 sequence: CASSYSGLVNSPLHF. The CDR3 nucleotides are TGTGCCAGCAGTTACTCGGGACTGGTTAATTCACCCCTCCACTTT.

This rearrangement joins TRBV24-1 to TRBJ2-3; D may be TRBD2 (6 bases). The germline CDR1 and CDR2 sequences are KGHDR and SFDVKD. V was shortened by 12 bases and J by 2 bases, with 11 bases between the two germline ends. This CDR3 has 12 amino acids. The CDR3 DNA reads TGTGCCGCGGGGCCTTCCACAGATACGCAGTATTTT. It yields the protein CAAGPSTDTQYF.

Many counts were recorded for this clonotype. The CDR3 spells CASTSVEARGTDTQYF. The CDR3 coding sequence is TGTGCCAGCACCTCAGTGGAGGCCAGGGGGACAGATACGCAGTATTTT. The chain uses TRBV7-8 and TRBJ2-3, with TRBD1 matching over 7 bases. V trimming: 7 bases; J trimming: 3 bases; junction bases outside the gene matches: 13. There are 16 residues in the CDR3. Germline loops: CDR1 SGHVS, CDR2 FQNEAQ.

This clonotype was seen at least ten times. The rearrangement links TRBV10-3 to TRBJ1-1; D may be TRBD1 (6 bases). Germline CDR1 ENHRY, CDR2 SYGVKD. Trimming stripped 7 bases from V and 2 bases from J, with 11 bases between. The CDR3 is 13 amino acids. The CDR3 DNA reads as TGTGCCATCACTGGACAGTTTAACACTGAAGCTTTCTTT. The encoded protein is CAITGQFNTEAFF.